Described below is a single TCR beta chain sequence and its context. What this receptor recognizes is not known. Base qualities were left out, and no much larger clone turns up one base away. Libraries were made using PCR. DNA from cultured CD4+ T cells was subjected to TCR sequencing with the Oncomine TCR Beta short-read assay at the Johns Hopkins FTIC core. Genomic DNA was extracted from the cultured CD4+ T cells with the QIAamp micro DNA kit. Oncomine TCR Beta libraries made from cultured CD4+ T cells were pooled using unique dual indexes and sequenced on an Illumina iSeq 100. As for the original processing: Non-productive sequences were removed, and CDR3s not starting with C, not ending with F or W, or shorter than 7 amino acids were discarded. The MANAFEST web application was used to identify antigen-specific clonotypes by comparing peptide-stimulated wells against reference wells and other culture wells. To be called positive, a clone needed an FDR below 0.05, an odds ratio above 5, and a productive frequency above 0.1% in at least two of three replicate wells. Clonotypes that were significantly expanded in both SARS-CoV-2 spike wells and at least one common cold coronavirus spike condition were defined as cross-reactive. Using R version 3.6.1, CDR3 homology was evaluated through Levenshtein distances (stringdist) along with unrooted phylogenetic trees (ape). TCRdb trimmed the raw reads at Q25, called clones with MiXCR and kept productive beta chains. Rows are unified per CDR3 protein, each entry keeping the most common DNA and genes. These V and J calls originate from TCRdb's pipeline instead of the authors' own analysis. The sample table holds 5,500 to 6,500 distinct CDR3 sequences, of which less than 50% were seen once. Jointly, the top ten make up about 55% of the sample.

The label giving this sample's treatment or condition can be read as: 10-day PBMC culture with coronavirus spike peptide pools or control peptides (ViraFEST assay). CD4+ T cells from unexposed donors were collected before the COVID-19 pandemic (2011-2018). The study used the ViraFEST assay, which expanded antigen-specific T cells with peptide pools and then identified expanded clonotypes by TCR sequencing. PBMCs were cultured at about 2 million per well in IMDM supplemented with roughly 5.2% human AB serum and 9.5 to 10 IU/ml IL-2, with about 11 ug/ml peptide pools added. On days 3 and 7, half of the culture medium was replaced with fresh IL-2-containing medium. After roughly nine days of culture, CD4+ T cells were isolated by negative selection using the EasySep CD4+ T cell isolation kit. As cell number allowed, CD4+ T cells from unexposed donors were tested for reactivity to SARS-CoV-2 S and N and to four common cold coronavirus spike pools. Ficoll-Paque Plus gradient centrifugation was used to isolate PBMCs from whole blood, and the isolated PBMCs were then either used fresh or cryopreserved at -140C. Culture conditions were generally each tested in triplicate wells. The leukapheresis product used for the unexposed donors was purchased from a commercial source.

This sample was taken from a study of vaccination and CD4 T cells after COVID-19 (dated by TCRdb to between 2021 and 2024). Turning to the overall study: Six males and four females were included in the convalescent cohort, with two Hispanic individuals, seven Caucasians, two Asians and one multiracial person represented. An earlier paper using these donors assessed, at the TCR clonotype level, memory CD4+ T cell crossreactivity between SARS-CoV-2 and common cold coronavirus spike proteins. Post-vaccine blood samples were obtained a median of about 77 days after the second vaccine dose, with a range of roughly 14 to 241 days. In roughly 11 COVID-19 convalescent patients and 4 infection-naive healthy vaccine recipients, the spike-specific CD4+ TCR repertoire before mRNA vaccination was compared with the repertoire after mRNA vaccination. Each participant got two doses of either the Pfizer-BioNTech BNT162b2 vaccine (n=8) or the Moderna mRNA-1273 vaccine (n=2). For stimulating the cultures, overlapping spike peptide pools were used, derived from SARS-CoV-2 as well as from the common cold coronaviruses HCoV-NL63, HCoV-OC43 and HCoV-229E. Post-COVID blood samples were collected from convalescent patients a median of approximately 93 days after diagnosis, with a range of roughly 35 to 161 days. Control cultures received a CEFX viral epitope pool as the positive control, an HIV-1 Nef peptide pool as the negative control, or no peptide. Summary of the overall study and its limitations: In convalescent patients, a median roughly 83% of post-vaccine SARS-CoV-2-reactive clones were detected only after vaccination, and vaccine-specific priming was suggested by this finding. An increase in the median number of SARS-CoV-2-reactive clonotypes from 20 to 25 after infection to some 38 after vaccination was observed, but the change was not found to be significant. Relatively few convalescent patients were included in the study, and early timepoints after natural infection were not analyzed. Nearly all vaccine-specific clones in convalescent patients (304 of 307) were mono-reactive for SARS-CoV-2 spike rather than cross-reactive with common cold coronaviruses.

Specimen: CD4+ T cells from blood, cultured in vitro. The TCR originated in a human donor in good health.

The CDR3 reads CASSFSAGGPHEQYF. The DNA reads as follows: TGTGCCAGCAGTTTTTCGGCGGGGGGGCCTCACGAGCAGTACTTC. This sequence uses TRBV12-3 or TRBV12-4 and TRBJ2-7, and 9 junction bases match TRBD2. The CDR3 has 15 amino acids, counting the end cysteine and phenylalanine. Solely the CDR3 DNA is kept, with 45 bases framed from the first base. V ends up 3 bases short and J 5 bases short, with an unmatched junction base count of 8.